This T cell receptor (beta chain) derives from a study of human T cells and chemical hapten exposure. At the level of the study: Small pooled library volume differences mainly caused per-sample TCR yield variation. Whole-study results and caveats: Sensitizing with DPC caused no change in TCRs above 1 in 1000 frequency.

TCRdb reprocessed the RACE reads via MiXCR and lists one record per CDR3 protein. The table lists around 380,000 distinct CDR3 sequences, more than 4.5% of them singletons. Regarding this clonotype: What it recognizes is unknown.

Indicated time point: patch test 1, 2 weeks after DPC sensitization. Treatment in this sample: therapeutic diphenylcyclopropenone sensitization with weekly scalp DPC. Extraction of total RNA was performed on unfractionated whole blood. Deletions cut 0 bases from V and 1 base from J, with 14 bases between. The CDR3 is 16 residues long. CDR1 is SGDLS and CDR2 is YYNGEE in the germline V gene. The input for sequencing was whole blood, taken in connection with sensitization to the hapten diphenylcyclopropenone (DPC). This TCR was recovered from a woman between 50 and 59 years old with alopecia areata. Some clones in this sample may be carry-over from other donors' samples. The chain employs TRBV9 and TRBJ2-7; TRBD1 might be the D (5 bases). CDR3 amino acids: CASSVGSDTLSYEQYF. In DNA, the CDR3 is TGTGCCAGCAGCGTAGGATCGGACACGCTATCCTACGAGCAGTACTTC.